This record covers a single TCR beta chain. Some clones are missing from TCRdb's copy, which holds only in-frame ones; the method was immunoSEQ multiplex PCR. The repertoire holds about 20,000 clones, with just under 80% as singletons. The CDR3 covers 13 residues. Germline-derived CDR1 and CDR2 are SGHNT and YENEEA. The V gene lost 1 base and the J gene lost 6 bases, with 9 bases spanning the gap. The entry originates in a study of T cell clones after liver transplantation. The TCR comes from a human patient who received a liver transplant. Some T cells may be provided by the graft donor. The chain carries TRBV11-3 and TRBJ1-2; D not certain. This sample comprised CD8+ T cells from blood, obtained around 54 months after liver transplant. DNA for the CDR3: TGTGCCAGCAGCTTAGCTGTCCAAGATGGCTACACCTTC. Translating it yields CASSLAVQDGYTF. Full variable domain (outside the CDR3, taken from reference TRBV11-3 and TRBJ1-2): EAGVVQSPRYKIIEKKQPVAFWCNPISGHNTLYWYLQNLGQGPELLIRYENEEAVDDSQLPKDRFSAERLKGVDSTLKIQPAELGDSAVYLCASSLAVQDGYTFGSGTRLTVV.